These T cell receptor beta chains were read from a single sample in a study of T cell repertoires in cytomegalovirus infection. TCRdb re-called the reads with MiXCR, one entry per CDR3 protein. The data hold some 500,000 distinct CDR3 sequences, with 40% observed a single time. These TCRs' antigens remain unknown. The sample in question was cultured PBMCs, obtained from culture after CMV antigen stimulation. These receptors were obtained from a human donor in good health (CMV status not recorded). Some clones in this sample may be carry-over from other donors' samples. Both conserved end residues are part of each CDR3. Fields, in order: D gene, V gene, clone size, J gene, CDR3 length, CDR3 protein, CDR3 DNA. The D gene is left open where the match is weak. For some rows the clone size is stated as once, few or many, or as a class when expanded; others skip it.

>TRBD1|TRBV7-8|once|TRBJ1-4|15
CASSLLGQEGEKLFF
TGTGCCAGCAGCTTGCTGGGACAGGAGGGAGAAAAACTGTTTTTT
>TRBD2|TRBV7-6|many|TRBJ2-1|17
CASSLGVAGGFYNEQFF
TGTGCCAGCAGCTTAGGGGTAGCGGGAGGGTTCTACAATGAGCAGTTCTTC
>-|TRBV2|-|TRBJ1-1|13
CASDREPGAEAFF
TGTGCCAGCGACCGGGAGCCCGGGGCTGAAGCTTTCTTT
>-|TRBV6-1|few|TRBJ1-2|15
CASSGGHNIPYGYTF
TGTGCCAGCAGTGGAGGGCACAATATCCCTTATGGCTACACCTTC
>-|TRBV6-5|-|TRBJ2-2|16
CASSYSFGSNTGELFF
TGTGCCAGCAGTTACTCGTTCGGCAGTAACACCGGGGAGCTGTTTTTT
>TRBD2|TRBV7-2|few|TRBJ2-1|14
CASSERTSGGGQFF
TGTGCCAGCAGCGAGAGGACTAGCGGGGGTGGGCAGTTCTTC
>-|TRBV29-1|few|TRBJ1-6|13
CSVAEGYNSPLHF
TGCAGCGTTGCTGAGGGTTATAATTCACCCCTCCACTTT
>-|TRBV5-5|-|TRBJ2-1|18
CASSLRSPVLSSYNEQFF
TGTGCCAGCAGCTTGCGGAGCCCGGTACTAAGCTCCTACAATGAGCAGTTCTTC
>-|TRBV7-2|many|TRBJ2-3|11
CASSFLDTQYF
TGTGCCAGCAGCTTTCTAGATACGCAGTATTTT
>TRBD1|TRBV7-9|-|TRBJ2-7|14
CASSPTGVSYEQYF
TGTGCCAGCAGCCCCACAGGGGTCTCCTACGAGCAGTACTTC
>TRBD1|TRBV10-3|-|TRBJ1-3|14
CAIRGQVSGNTIYF
TGTGCCATTCGCGGACAGGTCTCTGGAAACACCATATATTTT
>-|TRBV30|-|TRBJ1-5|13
CAWSVRENQPQHF
TGTGCCTGGAGTGTAAGGGAGAATCAGCCCCAGCATTTT
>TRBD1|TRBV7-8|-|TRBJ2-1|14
CASSFRDRGDEQFF
TGTGCCAGCAGCTTCCGGGACAGGGGCGATGAGCAGTTCTTC
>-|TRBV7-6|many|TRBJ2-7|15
CASSSDRSSSYEQYF
TGTGCCAGCAGCTCGGACAGAAGTAGCTCCTACGAGCAGTACTTC
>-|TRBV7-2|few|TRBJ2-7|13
CASSPRRAGEQYF
TGTGCCAGCAGCCCCCGCAGGGCCGGCGAGCAGTACTTC
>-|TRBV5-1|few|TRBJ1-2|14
CASSLGSGVYGYTF
TGCGCCAGCAGCTTGGGGAGTGGAGTCTATGGCTACACCTTC
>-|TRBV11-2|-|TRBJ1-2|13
CASSRGSNYGYTF
TGTGCCAGCAGTCGGGGATCTAACTATGGCTACACCTTC
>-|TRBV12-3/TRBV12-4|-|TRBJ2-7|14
CASNPTGGQVGKYF
TGTGCCAGCAACCCGACCGGGGGGCAGGTTGGGAAGTACTTC
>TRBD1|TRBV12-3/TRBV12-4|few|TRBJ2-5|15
CASSSHQGVEETQYF
TGTGCCAGCAGTTCGCACCAGGGGGTGGAAGAGACCCAGTACTTC
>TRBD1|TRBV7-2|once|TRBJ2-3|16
CASSPGQAMMTDTQYF
TGTGCCAGCAGCCCGGGACAGGCTATGATGACAGATACGCAGTATTTT
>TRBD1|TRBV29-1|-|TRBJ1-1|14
CSVVGGQANTEAFF
TGCAGCGTTGTCGGGGGACAGGCAAACACTGAAGCTTTCTTT
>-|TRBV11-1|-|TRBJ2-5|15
CASSPGDTQWETQYF
TGTGCCAGCAGCCCGGGGGACACCCAATGGGAGACCCAGTACTTC
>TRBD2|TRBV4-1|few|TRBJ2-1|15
CASSQARTSDYEQFF
TGCGCCAGCAGCCAAGCACGGACTAGCGACTATGAGCAGTTCTTC
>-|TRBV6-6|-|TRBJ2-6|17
CASSGWDPSSGANVLTF
TGTGCCAGCAGTGGGTGGGACCCAAGCTCTGGGGCCAACGTCCTGACTTTC
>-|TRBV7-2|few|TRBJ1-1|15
CASSLVPGGGTEAFF
TGTGCCAGCAGCTTAGTTCCGGGCGGGGGGACTGAAGCTTTCTTT
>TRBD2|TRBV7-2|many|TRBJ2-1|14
CASSSASGRNEQFF
TGTGCCAGCAGCTCCGCTAGCGGACGCAATGAGCAGTTCTTC
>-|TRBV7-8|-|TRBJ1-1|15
CASSLLQGMNTEAFF
TGTGCCAGCAGCTTGCTGCAGGGAATGAACACTGAAGCTTTCTTT
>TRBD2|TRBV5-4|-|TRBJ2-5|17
CASSPGLATLSGETQYF
TGTGCCAGCAGCCCTGGACTAGCCACCCTATCGGGGGAGACCCAGTACTTC
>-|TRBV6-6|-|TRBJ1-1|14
CASSSPPPREGSFF
TGTGCCAGCAGTTCCCCCCCCCCGAGGGAAGGATCTTTCTTT
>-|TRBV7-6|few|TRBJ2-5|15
CASLRARGREETQYF
TGTGCCAGCCTAAGGGCCCGGGGGAGAGAAGAGACCCAGTACTTC
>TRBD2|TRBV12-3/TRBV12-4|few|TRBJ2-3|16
CASSPWTSGITDTQYF
TGTGCCAGCAGTCCCTGGACTAGCGGGATTACAGATACGCAGTATTTT
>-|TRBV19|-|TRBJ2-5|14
CASSIDWGQETQYF
TGTGCCAGTAGTATAGATTGGGGCCAAGAGACCCAGTACTTC
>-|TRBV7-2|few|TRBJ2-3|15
CASSPGAASTDTQYF
TGTGCCAGCAGCCCCGGGGCCGCTAGCACAGATACGCAGTATTTT
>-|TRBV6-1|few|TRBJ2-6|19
CASSENLPSKGPGANVLTF
TGTGCCAGCAGTGAAAATCTGCCTAGTAAGGGGCCCGGGGCCAACGTCCTGACTTTC
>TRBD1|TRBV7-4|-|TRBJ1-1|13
CATSDRDHTEAFF
TGTGCCACCTCCGACAGGGATCATACTGAAGCTTTCTTT
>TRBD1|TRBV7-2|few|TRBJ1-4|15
CASSLYGTANEKLFF
TGTGCCAGCAGCTTATATGGGACAGCTAATGAAAAACTGTTTTTT
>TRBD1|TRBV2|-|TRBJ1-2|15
CASSQQGTEYYGYTF
TGTGCCAGCAGCCAACAGGGGACGGAGTACTATGGCTACACCTTC
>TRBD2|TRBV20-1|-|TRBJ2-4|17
CSARALAETLAKNIQYF
TGCAGTGCTAGAGCGCTAGCGGAGACACTAGCCAAAAACATTCAGTACTTC
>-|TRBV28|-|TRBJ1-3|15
CASRKGPYSGNTIYF
TGTGCCAGCAGAAAGGGACCCTACTCTGGAAACACCATATATTTT
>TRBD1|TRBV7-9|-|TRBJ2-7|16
CASSLLEGTGNFEQYF
TGTGCCAGCAGCTTGCTAGAAGGGACAGGGAACTTCGAGCAGTACTTC
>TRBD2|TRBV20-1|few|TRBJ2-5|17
CSASGGLAGAYLGTQYF
TGCAGTGCCTCAGGGGGGCTAGCGGGAGCCTACTTGGGAACCCAGTACTTC
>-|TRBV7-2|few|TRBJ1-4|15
CASSLKSEPNEKLFF
TGTGCCAGCAGCTTAAAGTCTGAACCAAATGAAAAACTGTTTTTT
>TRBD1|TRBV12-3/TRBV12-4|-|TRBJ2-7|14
CARRRTGGAYEQYF
TGTGCCAGAAGGAGGACAGGGGGCGCGTACGAGCAGTACTTC
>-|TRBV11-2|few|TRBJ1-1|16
CASSSGPPSMNTEAFF
TGTGCCAGCAGCTCGGGGCCCCCTTCAATGAACACTGAAGCTTTCTTT
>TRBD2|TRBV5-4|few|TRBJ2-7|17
CASSLGGTSGRGGEQYF
TGTGCCAGCAGTTTGGGAGGGACTAGCGGGAGGGGAGGCGAGCAGTACTTC
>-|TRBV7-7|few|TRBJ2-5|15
CASSLGRGGGETQYF
TGTGCCAGCAGCTTAGGCAGGGGGGGGGGAGAGACCCAGTACTTC
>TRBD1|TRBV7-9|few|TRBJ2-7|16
CASSPHRGRDVYEQYF
TGTGCCAGCAGCCCGCACAGGGGCCGCGATGTCTACGAGCAGTACTTC
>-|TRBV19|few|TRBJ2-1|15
CASRSGLGRGDEQFF
TGTGCCAGTAGGTCGGGACTCGGCCGGGGCGATGAGCAGTTCTTC
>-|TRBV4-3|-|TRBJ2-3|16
CASSQDPGLGGDTQYF
TGCGCCAGCAGCCAAGACCCCGGACTCGGGGGAGATACGCAGTATTTT
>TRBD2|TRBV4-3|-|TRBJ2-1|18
CASSQVLVVGGIGGEQFF
TGCGCCAGCAGCCAAGTTTTAGTAGTGGGGGGGATCGGGGGTGAGCAGTTCTTC
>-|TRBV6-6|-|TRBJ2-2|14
CASSYSSEHGELFF
TGTGCCAGCAGTTACTCGAGCGAGCACGGGGAGCTGTTTTTT
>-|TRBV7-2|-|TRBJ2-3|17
CASSFVIVGSSLDTQYF
TGTGCCAGCAGCTTTGTTATCGTGGGATCAAGTTTAGATACGCAGTATTTT
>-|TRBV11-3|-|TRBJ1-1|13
CASSIQWGTEAFF
TGTGCCAGCAGCATCCAGTGGGGAACTGAAGCTTTCTTT
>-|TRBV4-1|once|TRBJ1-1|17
CASSQDRAGASNTEAFF
TGCGCCAGCAGCCAAGATCGGGCAGGGGCCTCGAACACTGAAGCTTTCTTT
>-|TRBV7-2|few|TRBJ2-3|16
CASSPGPRTRGGTQYF
TGTGCCAGCAGCCCCGGGCCCCGGACTAGAGGGGGTACGCAGTATTTT
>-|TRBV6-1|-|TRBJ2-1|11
CASSAGREQFF
TGTGCCAGCAGTGCCGGCCGGGAGCAGTTCTTC
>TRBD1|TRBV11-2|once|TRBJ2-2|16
CASSLDGFQGAGELFF
TGTGCCAGCAGCTTAGACGGTTTTCAGGGGGCCGGGGAGCTGTTTTTT
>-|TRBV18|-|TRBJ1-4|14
CASSPQGFGEKLFF
TGTGCCAGCTCACCACAGGGATTTGGTGAAAAACTGTTTTTT
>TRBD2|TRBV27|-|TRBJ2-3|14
CASSFSRGGDTQYF
TGTGCCAGCAGTTTCTCGCGGGGGGGAGATACGCAGTATTTT